This T cell receptor (beta chain) was sequenced for a study of T cell clonotyping in hematopoietic cell transplantation. As for this clone: Its antigen is still unknown.

Sequencing was performed with immunoSEQ multiplex PCR; in TCRdb, only in-frame clones are kept and a portion is missing. The sample consists of 4,400 or so clones, less than 85% of them appearing once. Study conclusions and caveats: At the given depth, recipient repertoires were over 95% de novo clonotypes.

The V segment lost 5 bases and the J segment 0 bases; nucleotides outside the gene matches: 5. CDR1 and CDR2 from the germline V gene are MDHEN and SYDVKM. The CDR3 consists of 17 residues. The specimen was peripheral blood mononuclear cells, collected 100 days after allogeneic stem cell transplant. The sequence was obtained from a male patient in his fifties who had an allogeneic stem cell transplant from an unrelated donor, so the T cells may come from the graft donor. Some clones in this sample may be carry-over from other donors' samples. The chain carries TRBV28 and TRBJ1-6, with TRBD1 matching over 9 bases. In nucleotides, the CDR3 is TGTGCCAGCAGTGCCGGGACAGGGAGCTCCTATAATTCACCCCTCCACTTT. It codes for CASSAGTGSSYNSPLHF.